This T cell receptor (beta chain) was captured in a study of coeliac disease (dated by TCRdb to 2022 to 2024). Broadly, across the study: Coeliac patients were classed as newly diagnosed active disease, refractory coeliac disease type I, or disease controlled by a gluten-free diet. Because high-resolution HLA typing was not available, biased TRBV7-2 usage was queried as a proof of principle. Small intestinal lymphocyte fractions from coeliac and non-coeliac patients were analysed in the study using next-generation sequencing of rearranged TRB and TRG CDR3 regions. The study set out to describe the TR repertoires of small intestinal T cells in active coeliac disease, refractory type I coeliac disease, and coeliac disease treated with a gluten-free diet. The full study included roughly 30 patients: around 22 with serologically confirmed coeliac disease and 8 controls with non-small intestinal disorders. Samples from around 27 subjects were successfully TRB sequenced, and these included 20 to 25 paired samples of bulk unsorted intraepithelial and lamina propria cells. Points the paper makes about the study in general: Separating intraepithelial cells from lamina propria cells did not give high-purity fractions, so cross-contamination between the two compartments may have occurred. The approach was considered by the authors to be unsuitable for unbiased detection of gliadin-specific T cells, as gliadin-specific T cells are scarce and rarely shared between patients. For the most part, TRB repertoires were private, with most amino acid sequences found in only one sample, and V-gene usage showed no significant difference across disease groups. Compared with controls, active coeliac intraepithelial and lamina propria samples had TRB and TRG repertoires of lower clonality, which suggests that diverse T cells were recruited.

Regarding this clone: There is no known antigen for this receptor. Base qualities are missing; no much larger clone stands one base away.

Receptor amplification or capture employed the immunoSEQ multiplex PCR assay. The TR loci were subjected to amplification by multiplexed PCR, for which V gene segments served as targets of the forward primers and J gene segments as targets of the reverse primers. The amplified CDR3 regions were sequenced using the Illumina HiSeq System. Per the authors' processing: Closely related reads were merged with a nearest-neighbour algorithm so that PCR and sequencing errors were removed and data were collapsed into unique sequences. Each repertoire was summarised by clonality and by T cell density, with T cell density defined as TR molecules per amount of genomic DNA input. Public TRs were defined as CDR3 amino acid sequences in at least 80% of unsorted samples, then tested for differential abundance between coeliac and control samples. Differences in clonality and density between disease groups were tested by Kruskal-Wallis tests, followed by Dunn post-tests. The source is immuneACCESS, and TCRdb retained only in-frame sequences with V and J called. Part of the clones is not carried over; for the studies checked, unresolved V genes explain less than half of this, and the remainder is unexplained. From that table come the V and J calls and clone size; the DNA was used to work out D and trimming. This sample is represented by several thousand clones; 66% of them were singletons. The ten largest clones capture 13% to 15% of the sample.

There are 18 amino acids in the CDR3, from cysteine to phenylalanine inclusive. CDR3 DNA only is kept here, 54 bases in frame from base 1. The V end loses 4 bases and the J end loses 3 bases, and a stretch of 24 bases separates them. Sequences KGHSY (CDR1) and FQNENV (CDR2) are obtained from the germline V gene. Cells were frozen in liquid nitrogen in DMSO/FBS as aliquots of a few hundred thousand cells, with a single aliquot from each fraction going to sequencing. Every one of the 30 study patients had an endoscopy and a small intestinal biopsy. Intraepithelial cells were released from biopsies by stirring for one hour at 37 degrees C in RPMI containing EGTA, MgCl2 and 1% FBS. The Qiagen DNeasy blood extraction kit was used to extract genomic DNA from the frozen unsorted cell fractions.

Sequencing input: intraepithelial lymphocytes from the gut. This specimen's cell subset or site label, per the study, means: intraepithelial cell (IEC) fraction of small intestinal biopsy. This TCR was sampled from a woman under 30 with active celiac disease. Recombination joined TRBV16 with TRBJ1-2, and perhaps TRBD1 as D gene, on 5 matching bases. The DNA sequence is TGTGCCAGCAGCCCTTCATTTTGGTGGGGGGTAAGACACTATGGCTACACCTTC. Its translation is CASSPSFWWGVRHYGYTF.